This T cell receptor beta chain was recovered during a study of OX40 agonist ivuxolimab in advanced cancers. The CDR3 sequence is 15 residues long. Deletions cut 0 bases from V and 2 bases from J, with 8 bases between. Germline V gene lookup returns CDR1 SEHNR and CDR2 FQNEAQ (reference sequence). Only in-frame clones appear in the TCRdb table, and some are missing; sequencing was by immunoSEQ multiplex PCR. The sample lists 20,000 to 25,000 clones; approximately 91% were seen once. The V call is TRBV7-9, the J call TRBJ1-3; perhaps TRBD1 as D (5 bases). The specimen comprised CD4+ or CD8+ T cells sorted from blood, sampled in a trial of the OX40 agonist ivuxolimab. The TCR comes from an adult with an advanced solid tumor such as melanoma, head and neck, liver or kidney cancer. The CDR3, as DNA: TGTGCCAGCAGCTTAGCATTGGGGGCTGGAAACACCATATATTTT. It translates to CASSLALGAGNTIYF.